Detailed here is one T cell receptor (beta chain). Its target is unknown. Preparation of the TCRbeta library was carried out with unique molecular identifiers. TCRdb reprocessed the PCR reads with MiXCR, giving one entry per CDR3 protein. The sample yields about 540,000 distinct CDR3 sequences, 25% to 30% seen once. This sample is part of a study of T-cell reconstitution after alpha-beta-depleted transplantation in children. Study-wide results and limits: Reportedly, only several hundred clones from non-depleted graft cells drove alpha-beta T-cell counts at about two months. Surviving recipient T cells and intrathymic progenitors accounted for some patients' high TCRbeta diversity at day 60. T-cell counts and diversity were attributed mostly to newly produced T cells one year after transplant.

The CDR3 sequence is 14 residues long. Deletions cut 0 bases from V and 0 bases from J, with 9 bases between. From germline, CDR1 is DFQATT and CDR2 SNEGSKA (reference sequence). Sequencing was performed on PBMCs, taken before TCRalphabeta/CD19-depleted stem cell transplant. The receptor comes from a boy younger than two with Wiskott-Aldrich syndrome, due to receive a stem cell transplant. The chain joins TRBV20-1 to TRBJ2-7; D ambiguous. The CDR3 sequence is CSARDYGSSYEQYF. The DNA for the CDR3 is TGCAGTGCTAGAGATTACGGCAGCTCCTACGAGCAGTACTTC.